The 17 T cell receptor beta chains presented below share a single source sample, sequenced in a study of metastatic and nonmetastatic thyroid tumors. Thyroid surgery took place with no prior treatment in any patient. TCRdb redid the clone calls on the PCR reads using MiXCR. The sample includes 75,000 to 100,000 clones, roughly an eighth of them seen just once. Sequencing was carried out using blood. These receptors originate from a female donor with papillary thyroid cancer or a benign thyroid nodule (not recorded which). Some clones in this sample may be carry-over from other donors' samples.

This clone was observed at least ten times. The rearrangement links TRBV20-1 to TRBJ2-3; D is unclear. Looked up from germline, CDR1 is DFQATT and CDR2 is SNEGSKA (reference sequence). V dropped 6 bases and J dropped 0 bases, with 16 bases sitting between them. The CDR3 consists of 15 residues. The CDR3 DNA sequence: TGCAGTGCAATTTTCTCCGGGCGGAGCACAGATACGCAGTATTTT. Its translation is CSAIFSGRSTDTQYF.

This clone has ten or more counts. This chain joins TRBV3-1 and TRBJ2-2, with 10 bases fitting TRBD2. Germline V gives CDR1 LGHDT, CDR2 YNNKEL (reference sequence). The V gene end was trimmed by 4 bases and the J gene end by 5 bases; junction bases not matched to a gene: 4. The CDR3 is made up of 15 amino acids. The CDR3 DNA sequence: TGTGCCAGCAGCCTAACTAGCGGGAATACCGGGGAGCTGTTTTTT. It codes for CASSLTSGNTGELFF.

This clone has a count of ten or more. In DNA form, the CDR3 reads TGTGCCAGCAGCGTTCCTAGGACTAGCGGAATCAATGAGCAGTTCTTC. This codes for CASSVPRTSGINEQFF. The gene calls are TRBV3-1 and TRBJ2-1, with 10 bases identical to TRBD2. The V gene's germline CDR1 is LGHDT and CDR2 YNNKEL (reference sequence). Trimming at V came to 5 bases and at J to 6 bases, leaving 10 bases not matched to a gene. The CDR3 loop spans 16 amino acids.

This clone was counted at least ten times. J is TRBJ1-2 and V is TRBV27; D is ambiguous. Trimming cost V 3 bases and J 4 bases, with 12 bases left between them. The CDR3 is made up of 14 amino acids. Germline V gene lookup returns CDR1 MNHEY and CDR2 SMNVEV (reference sequence). The CDR3 loop reads CASSFQAEAYGYTF. DNA of the CDR3: TGTGCCAGCAGTTTTCAGGCAGAAGCCTATGGCTACACCTTC.

The gene calls are TRBV27 and TRBJ1-6; D gene unclear. The CDR3 extends over 16 amino acids. Germline CDR1 and CDR2: MNHEY and SMNVEV (reference sequence). The V gene lost 2 bases and the J gene lost 1 base, with 9 bases spanning the gap. The CDR3 is CASSLTGVSYNSPLHF. The CDR3 DNA sequence: TGTGCCAGCAGTTTAACCGGGGTGTCCTATAATTCACCCCTCCACTTT.

This clone was detected many times. The genes are TRBV7-2 and TRBJ2-4; perhaps TRBD2 as D (6 bases). Trimming pared 1 base from V and 0 bases from J, leaving 13 bases between. Germline V gene lookup returns CDR1 SGHTA and CDR2 FQGNSA. The CDR3 extends over 17 amino acids. This chain's CDR3 is CASSLVGGGLAKNIQYF. In DNA form, the CDR3 reads TGTGCCAGCAGCTTAGTTGGGGGAGGATTAGCCAAAAACATTCAGTACTTC. The whole variable domain, remainder taken from reference TRBV7-2 and TRBJ2-4, is GAGVSQSPSNKVTEKGKDVELRCDPISGHTALYWYRQSLGQGLEFLIYFQGNSAPDKSGLPSDRFSAERTGGSVSTLTIQRTQQEDSAVYLCASSLVGGGLAKNIQYFGAGTRLSVL.

Concerning this clone: With a much larger clone just one base away, this may be a read error. Other DNA sequences from this sample encode an identical CDR3 as well. The chain couples TRBV28 to TRBJ2-3, with 11 nucleotides matching TRBD2. There are 14 residues in the CDR3. Germline CDR1 MDHEN, CDR2 SYDVKM. The CDR3 reads CASGLAGGSDTQYF. CDR3 DNA: TGTGCCAGCGGGCTAGCGGGAGGCTCAGATACGCAGTACTTT.

This clone was observed many times. The V call is TRBV19, the J call TRBJ2-2; perhaps TRBD1 as D (6 bases). This CDR3 comprises 15 residues. V was cut by 1 base and J by 0 bases, with 6 bases left in between. The germline V gene has CDR1 LNHDA and CDR2 SQIVND (reference sequence). CDR3 residues: CASSIAGANTGELFF. Here the CDR3 DNA reads TGTGCCAGTAGTATAGCAGGGGCGAACACCGGGGAGCTGTTTTTT.

This clone was recorded at least ten times. The chain couples TRBV3-1 to TRBJ2-3; D perhaps matches TRBD2 (6 bases). The CDR3 totals 17 residues. The V and J ends lost 0 bases and 0 bases respectively, with 13 bases between them. CDR1 LGHDT and CDR2 YNNKEL come from the germline V gene (reference sequence). The CDR3 DNA sequence: TGTGCCAGCAGCCAAGATGAGGCGGGGCCTAGCACAGATACGCAGTATTTT. This codes for CASSQDEAGPSTDTQYF.

The J gene is TRBJ2-7, the V gene TRBV18; 8 bases are a match to TRBD2. In germline, CDR1 is KGHSH, CDR2 LQKENI. J gave up 4 bases and V 5 bases, and 7 bases lay outside the gene matches. The CDR3 extends over 14 amino acids. As DNA, the CDR3 is TGTGCCAGCTCAGTCAGCGGGAGTTTGTACGAGCAGTACTTC. Translation gives CASSVSGSLYEQYF.

The sample holds many counts of this clone. V gene TRBV19 combines with J gene TRBJ1-2, with D possibly TRBD1 on 5 matching bases. The CDR3 consists of 13 residues. Germline V gives CDR1 LNHDA, CDR2 SQIVND (reference sequence). V lost 7 bases and J 5 bases, leaving 14 bases between the germline ends. CDR3 loop: CASTQNRLYGYTF. In DNA form, the CDR3 reads TGTGCCAGTACCCAGAACAGGTTGTATGGCTACACCTTC.

This clone was seen at least ten times. The V and J genes are TRBV9 and TRBJ2-5; possibly TRBD2 for D (6 bases). The germline V and J ends were trimmed by 4 bases and 3 bases, with 16 bases remaining between them. Germline loops: CDR1 SGDLS, CDR2 YYNGEE. The CDR3 totals 15 residues. The CDR3 loop reads CASSSRTGVKETQYF. CDR3 nucleotide sequence: TGTGCCAGCAGCTCTAGAACGGGGGTTAAAGAGACCCAGTACTTC.

This clone was recorded many times. This chain joins TRBV27 and TRBJ2-7; D might be TRBD2 (6 bases). Trimming took 2 bases from V and 0 from J, leaving 14 bases between them. This CDR3 has 16 amino acids. The germline CDR1 and CDR2 sequences are MNHEY and SMNVEV (reference sequence). Here the CDR3 DNA reads TGTGCCAGCAGTTTACGTAGGGACTTTGGCTCCTACGAGCAGTACTTC. It encodes CASSLRRDFGSYEQYF.

In its sample, this clone was seen many times. This rearrangement joins TRBV28 to TRBJ2-7; the D gene could be TRBD1 or TRBD2 (5 bases each). The CDR3 has 15 residues. V gave up 2 bases and J gave up 0 bases, with 11 bases separating them. CDR1 and CDR2 from the germline V gene are MDHEN and SYDVKM. The CDR3 sequence: CASSLVSGSSYEQYF. The CDR3 nucleotides read TGTGCCAGCAGTTTAGTTTCAGGGAGCTCCTACGAGCAGTACTTC.

This clone was detected ten times or more. CDR3 DNA sequence: TGCAGTGCACGGGAAGGTGGTGGGGGAAAGAACACTGAAGCTTTCTTT. Its translation: CSAREGGGGKNTEAFF. The V gene is TRBV20-1, the J gene TRBJ1-1, with D tentatively TRBD1 (5 bases). CDR1 DFQATT and CDR2 SNEGSKA come from the germline V gene (reference sequence). V lost 6 bases and J lost 1, with 21 bases in between. The CDR3 runs to 16 residues.

In this sample, this clone turned up many times. As DNA, the CDR3 is TGTGCCAGCAGCTTAGTAACTAGCGGGAGGGAGCAGTACTTC. Its translation: CASSLVTSGREQYF. The chain employs TRBV7-2 and TRBJ2-7; 12 bases map to TRBD2. Germline V CDR1 and CDR2: SGHTA, FQGNSA. The V segment lost 1 base and the J segment 7 bases; nucleotides outside the gene matches: 2. This CDR3 has 14 amino acids.

This clone was picked up many times. The rearrangement uses TRBV7-2 and TRBJ2-7, with 7 bases identical to TRBD2. CDR3 length equals 12 residues. Germline loops: CDR1 SGHTA, CDR2 FQGNSA. V shed 8 bases, J shed 5 bases, and the junction held 6 bases outside the gene matches. This CDR3 reads CASLGGSHEQYF. In nucleotides, the CDR3 is TGTGCCAGCCTGGGCGGGAGCCACGAGCAGTACTTC.